The 29 T cell receptor beta chains below come from one sample, sequenced in a study of T cells after yellow fever vaccination. TCRdb re-analysed the 5' RACE reads in MiXCR, keeping a single row per CDR3 protein. Of around 300,000 distinct CDR3 sequences listed, 10% to 15% are singletons. This material consisted of CD4+ T cells sorted from PBMCs, taken 45 days after the yellow fever booster vaccination. The receptors shown here come from a man aged 25 to 40 who received the YFV17D yellow fever vaccine.

This clonotype was observed a few times. The CDR3 loop reads CASSPTGEPANTGELFF. The CDR3 nucleotides are TGTGCCAGTAGTCCGACAGGGGAACCCGCGAACACCGGGGAGCTGTTTTTT. This chain connects TRBV19 to TRBJ2-2, with 8 positions matching TRBD1. The V gene end was trimmed by 5 bases and the J gene end by 0 bases; junction bases not matched to a gene: 8. CDR1 and CDR2 from the germline V gene are LNHDA and SQIVND (reference sequence). The CDR3 is 17 amino acids. Full variable domain (outside the CDR3, taken from reference TRBV19 and TRBJ2-2): DGGITQSPKYLFRKEGQNVTLSCEQNLNHDAMYWYRQDPGQGLRLIYYSQIVNDFQKGDIAEGYSVSREKKESFPLTVTSAQKNPTAFYLCASSPTGEPANTGELFFGEGSRLTVL.

This clonotype has a handful of counts. The J gene is TRBJ1-2, the V gene TRBV12-3 or TRBV12-4, with TRBD1 as a possible D gene (6 bases). The CDR3 loop spans 12 amino acids. Trimming removed 3 bases from V and 8 bases from J, with 10 bases in between. The DNA for the CDR3 is TGTGCCAGCAGTTTGCGACAGGCGGGCTACACCTTC. This gives the protein CASSLRQAGYTF.

This clonotype was observed a few times. The chain combines TRBV4-2 with TRBJ2-5; 11 bases are shared with TRBD2. The CDR3 totals 16 residues. Trimming cost V 3 bases and J 5 bases; bases outside gene matches: 8. From germline, CDR1 is LGHNA and CDR2 YNFKEQ. The CDR3 protein is CASSQRTSGSYETQYF. The CDR3 DNA reads TGTGCCAGCAGCCAGCGAACTAGCGGGAGTTACGAGACCCAGTACTTC.

This clonotype was found many times. V usage is TRBV7-6 and J usage is TRBJ2-7, with D unclear. Trimming cost V 3 bases and J 2 bases, with 8 bases left between them. Germline CDR1 SGHVS, CDR2 FNYEAQ. There are 13 residues in the CDR3. CDR3 sequence: CASSLSGAYEQYF. CDR3 bases: TGTGCCAGCAGCTTGAGTGGGGCCTACGAGCAGTACTTC.

The V call is TRBV12-3 or TRBV12-4, the J call TRBJ1-3, with D maybe TRBD1 (6 bases). V lost 6 bases to trimming and J lost 4 bases, with 13 bases between them. This CDR3 is built from 14 residues. The CDR3 DNA reads TGTGCCAGCAGAGAAACAGGGTCGGGAAACACCATATATTTT. Translating it yields CASRETGSGNTIYF.

This rearrangement joins TRBV7-2 to TRBJ2-5, with 9 bases that match TRBD2. CDR1 and CDR2 (germline): SGHTA, FQGNSA. This CDR3 spans 15 amino acids. V dropped 1 base and J dropped 4; count of bases not matched to a gene: 4. This CDR3 reads CASSLVTAGGETQYF. The CDR3 DNA follows: TGTGCCAGCAGCTTAGTTACAGCGGGAGGAGAGACCCAGTACTTC.

The chain is built from TRBV20-1 and TRBJ2-7, with TRBD2 matching over 11 bases. The V and J ends lost 5 bases and 3 bases, in that order; junction bases with no gene match: 6. Germline V gene data show CDR1 as DFQATT and CDR2 as SNEGSKA (reference sequence). The CDR3 length is 14 residues. In nucleotides, the CDR3 is TGCAGTGCTCCACCGGGACTAGCGGTCTACGAGCAGTACTTC. The encoded protein is CSAPPGLAVYEQYF.

DNA of the CDR3: TGTGCCAGCAGTTACCTCTCGGGGAGTGTGACAGATACGCAGTATTTT. Residues: CASSYLSGSVTDTQYF. The chain uses TRBV6-2 or TRBV6-3 and TRBJ2-3, with D perhaps matching TRBD2 (5 bases). Deletions cut 2 bases from V and 3 bases from J, with 15 bases between. The germline V gene has CDR1 MNHEY and CDR2 SVGEGT. This CDR3 spans 16 amino acids.

The chain employs TRBV5-1 and TRBJ1-2; D not resolved. This CDR3 spans 13 amino acids. V lost 2 bases to trimming and J lost 4 bases, with 9 bases between them. In germline, CDR1 is SGHRS, CDR2 YFSETQ. The CDR3 DNA follows: TGCGCCAGCAGCTTACGGGAGGTCTATGGCTACACCTTC. As protein: CASSLREVYGYTF.

This clonotype was found many times. J is TRBJ2-1 and V is TRBV5-5, with D perhaps given as TRBD1 or TRBD2 (6 bases each). V lost 2 bases and J 7 bases, leaving 13 bases between the germline ends. Germline V CDR1 and CDR2: SGHKS, YYEKEE (reference sequence). This CDR3 has 14 amino acids. CDR3 sequence reads: CASSFGGQLNEQFF. The CDR3 coding sequence is TGTGCCAGCAGCTTCGGGGGCCAGTTGAATGAGCAGTTCTTC. Full variable domain (rest looked up from reference TRBV5-5 and TRBJ2-1): DAGVTQSPTHLIKTRGQQVTLRCSPISGHKSVSWYQQVLGQGPQFIFQYYEKEERGRGNFPDRFSARQFPNYSSELNVNALLLGDSALYLCASSFGGQLNEQFFGPGTRLTVL.

Ten or more counts support this clonotype. The rearrangement links TRBV24-1 to TRBJ2-5; D remains ambiguous. From germline, CDR1 is KGHDR and CDR2 SFDVKD. V lost 1 base and J 0 bases, leaving 5 bases between the germline ends. The CDR3 has 14 residues. CDR3 residues: CATSDFRYQETQYF. CDR3 DNA: TGTGCCACCAGTGATTTTCGGTACCAAGAGACCCAGTACTTC.

Ten or more counts support this clonotype. V gene TRBV28 combines with J gene TRBJ2-7; D is uncertain. The CDR3 is 15 residues long. Germline CDR1 and CDR2: MDHEN and SYDVKM. V was pared by 6 bases and J by 2 bases, with 17 bases between. The CDR3 bases are TGTGCCAGCAGATTAGCCCACGGGCCCCCCTACGAGCAGTACTTC. Protein sequence: CASRLAHGPPYEQYF.

The chain combines TRBV5-1 with TRBJ2-4; D possibly matches TRBD1 or TRBD2 (5 bases each). Germline CDR1 SGHRS, CDR2 YFSETQ. V lost 1 base and J lost 1, with 15 bases in between. This CDR3 is built from 17 residues. In nucleotides, the CDR3 is TGCGCCAGCAGCTTGACGTCAGGGAGATGGGCCAAAAACATTCAGTACTTC. Translation: CASSLTSGRWAKNIQYF.

This rearrangement joins TRBV7-3 to TRBJ2-3, with D uncertain. This CDR3 has 13 amino acids. The V end was cut by 4 bases, the J end by 6 bases, with 11 bases between. From germline, CDR1 is SGHTA and CDR2 FQGTGA. The CDR3: CASSYSQPDTQYF. The CDR3 nucleotides read TGTGCCAGCAGCTATTCCCAGCCTGATACGCAGTATTTT.

The table lists this clonotype with a few counts. The rearrangement joins TRBV7-9 to TRBJ2-3; D might be TRBD1 or TRBD2, each matching 7 bases. V dropped 4 bases and J dropped 8 bases, with 22 bases sitting between them. The germline V gene has CDR1 SEHNR and CDR2 FQNEAQ (reference sequence). The CDR3 consists of 16 residues. The CDR3 spells CASSSAGGGMFGTQYF. For the CDR3, the DNA is TGTGCCAGCAGCTCTGCAGGGGGGGGTATGTTTGGTACGCAGTATTTT.

This clonotype was seen a handful of times. The J gene is TRBJ1-2, the V gene TRBV10-3; a possible D gene is TRBD1 (5 bases). CDR3 length: 12 amino acids. V was shortened by 2 bases and J by 8 bases, with 9 bases between the two germline ends. CDR1 is ENHRY, CDR2 SYGVKD, per germline. The CDR3 DNA reads TGTGCCATCAGTGAGCCAGACAGAGGCTACACCTTC. It encodes CAISEPDRGYTF.

This clonotype was seen a few times. This chain links TRBV12-3 or TRBV12-4 with TRBJ2-1, with TRBD2 matching over 12 bases. This CDR3 has 17 residues. The trim removed 3 bases at V and 11 bases at J, leaving 14 bases unmatched. The CDR3 here is CASSFRSTSGGLNQQFF. In DNA form, the CDR3 reads TGTGCCAGCAGTTTTAGATCGACTAGCGGGGGCCTAAATCAGCAGTTCTTC.

This clonotype was seen ten or more times. V and J are TRBV27 and TRBJ2-7; 7 bases align to TRBD1. The CDR3 loop spans 12 amino acids. Per germline, CDR1 MNHEY and CDR2 SMNVEV (reference sequence). With V trimmed by 8 bases and J by 3 bases, 4 bases remained unmatched. CDR3 protein: CASSDRYYEQYF. DNA of the CDR3: TGTGCCAGCTCGGACAGGTACTACGAGCAGTACTTC.

The chain uses TRBV6-5 and TRBJ1-6; D gene ambiguous. Looked up from germline, CDR1 is MNHEY and CDR2 is SVGAGI. Trimming took off 2 bases at V and 6 bases at J, with 8 bases between the two ends. CDR3 length: 14 amino acids. The CDR3 nucleotides are TGTGCCAGCAGTTACGGACGGAGTAATTCACCCCTCCACTTT. It translates to CASSYGRSNSPLHF.

Many counts were recorded for this clonotype. The chain couples TRBV7-2 to TRBJ2-5, with no clear D. This CDR3 is 12 amino acids long. Deletions cut 5 bases from V and 4 bases from J, with 8 bases between. Looked up from germline, CDR1 is SGHTA and CDR2 is FQGNSA. This CDR3 reads CASSPSTETQYF. The DNA for the CDR3 is TGTGCCAGCAGCCCTTCGACAGAGACCCAGTACTTC.

This clonotype was seen more than once but under ten times. This chain links TRBV28 with TRBJ2-1; tentative D call: TRBD1 (6 bases). Germline loops: CDR1 MDHEN, CDR2 SYDVKM. This CDR3 is 15 amino acids long. The V gene lost 4 bases and the J gene lost 2 bases, with 12 bases spanning the gap. CDR3 protein: CASSSPGAAYNEQFF. In DNA form, the CDR3 reads TGTGCCAGCAGTTCCCCAGGGGCGGCCTACAATGAGCAGTTCTTC.

The sample holds many counts of this clonotype. V gene TRBV25-1 combines with J gene TRBJ2-1, with TRBD2 as a possible D gene (5 bases). The ends were cut back, 2 bases at V and 0 bases at J, with 11 bases in the middle. Germline V CDR1 and CDR2: MGHDK, SYGVNS. The CDR3 is 16 amino acids. The CDR3 nucleotides read TGTGCCAGCAGTGAACCAATGGGGAGCTCCTACAATGAGCAGTTCTTC. Translating it yields CASSEPMGSSYNEQFF.

This clonotype occurred a few times. The rearrangement uses TRBV18 and TRBJ2-1, with D perhaps TRBD2 (5 bases). V lost 0 bases and J 6 bases, leaving 15 bases between the germline ends. The CDR3 sequence is 16 residues long. The germline gives CDR1 KGHSH, CDR2 LQKENI. CDR3 amino acids: CASSPPRLLAGNEQFF. The CDR3 nucleotides are TGTGCCAGCTCACCACCCCGGCTCCTAGCTGGCAATGAGCAGTTCTTC.

This clonotype showed up just a few times. The gene calls are TRBV6-1 and TRBJ2-3, with 8 bases fitting TRBD2. The trim removed 10 bases at V and 4 bases at J, leaving 7 bases unmatched. The CDR3 is 13 amino acids. Germline CDR1 reads MNHNS; CDR2 reads SASEGT. CDR3 amino acids: CATKAGAADTQYF. The CDR3 region has the DNA TGTGCCACCAAAGCGGGAGCTGCAGATACGCAGTATTTT.

This clonotype was found a few times. The chain uses TRBV7-9 and TRBJ2-1; 13 bases are shared with TRBD2. CDR1 and CDR2 from the germline V gene are SEHNR and FQNEAQ (reference sequence). With 4 bases clipped from V and 9 bases from J, the junction kept 6 bases outside the gene matches. CDR3 length: 15 residues. The CDR3 sequence: CASSSTSGRASEQFF. CDR3 coding DNA: TGTGCCAGCAGCTCTACTAGCGGGAGGGCCTCTGAGCAGTTCTTC.

This clonotype was seen more than once but under ten times. V and J are TRBV4-2 and TRBJ1-2; D remains ambiguous. V was trimmed by 1 base and J by 4 bases, leaving 16 bases between them. The CDR3 has 16 residues. Germline values: CDR1 LGHNA, CDR2 YNFKEQ. CDR3 amino acids: CASSQVDLQVGYGYTF. The CDR3 nucleotides are TGTGCCAGCAGCCAAGTAGATCTCCAGGTGGGCTATGGCTACACCTTC.

The chain joins TRBV5-1 to TRBJ2-5; D gene unclear. Per the germline V gene, CDR1 is SGHRS and CDR2 is YFSETQ. The V gene lost 5 bases and the J gene lost 5 bases, with 10 bases spanning the gap. This CDR3 contains 12 residues. CDR3 sequence (DNA): TGCGCCAGCAGAATTGGATCGGAGACCCAGTACTTC. It encodes CASRIGSETQYF.

This rearrangement joins TRBV10-3 to TRBJ2-7, with TRBD1 as a possible D gene (5 bases). In germline, CDR1 is ENHRY, CDR2 SYGVKD. CDR3 length equals 15 residues. Trimming took 9 bases from V and 2 from J, leaving 20 bases between them. The CDR3 protein is CAINQGPWSTYEQYF. The CDR3 DNA is TGTGCCATAAATCAGGGCCCCTGGTCTACCTACGAGCAGTACTTC.

The J gene is TRBJ2-2, the V gene TRBV7-2; 8 nucleotides match TRBD2. This CDR3 contains 15 residues. V lost 3 bases, J lost 7 bases, and 7 bases stayed unmatched. The germline V gene encodes CDR1 SGHTA and CDR2 FQGNSA. The CDR3 protein is CASSLTGTRHGELFF. The CDR3 DNA reads TGTGCCAGCAGCTTGACCGGGACTAGACACGGGGAGCTGTTTTTT.